The 14 T cell receptor beta chains listed next were all sequenced from one sample in a study of PD-L1 blockade in urothelial cancer. The sample's time point: peripheral blood 6 weeks after treatment start. Sequencing was performed with immunoSEQ multiplex PCR; in TCRdb, only in-frame clones are kept and a portion is missing. The top ten clones hold 11% of a sample with 66,000 or so clones, approximately 91% of them seen once. The source was PBMCs, collected around atezolizumab (anti-PD-L1) treatment. These receptors all come from a man aged 60-69 years with urothelial cancer.

V is TRBV5-1 and J is TRBJ1-6; 9 bases fit TRBD1. The CDR3 length is 16 residues. Germline values: CDR1 SGHRS, CDR2 YFSETQ. V lost 0 bases, J lost 9 bases, and 7 bases stayed unmatched. The CDR3 sequence is CASSLAGTGSSSPLHF. CDR3 nucleotides: TGCGCCAGCAGCTTGGCGGGGACAGGGTCCTCTTCACCCCTCCACTTT.

The J gene is TRBJ1-5, the V gene TRBV7-2; maybe TRBD1 (6 bases). Trimming shortened V by 1 base and J by 3 bases, and 13 bases separated the two germline ends. Germline V gene lookup returns CDR1 SGHTA and CDR2 FQGNSA. This CDR3 spans 16 amino acids. The CDR3 sequence is CASSLVGTGLNQPQHF. CDR3 bases: TGTGCCAGCAGCTTAGTGGGTACAGGGCTCAATCAGCCCCAGCATTTT.

This clone was counted only a few times. V gene TRBV6-5 combines with J gene TRBJ2-4, with a tentative D call TRBD1 (5 bases). Germline assignment: CDR1 MNHEY and CDR2 SVGAGI. This CDR3 contains 13 residues. Trimming cost V 0 bases and J 13 bases, with 13 bases left between them. The CDR3 region is CASSYSAGYRQYF. The CDR3 DNA reads TGTGCCAGCAGTTACTCCGCAGGGTACCGCCAGTACTTC.

The V call is TRBV5-1, the J call TRBJ2-3; TRBD2 agrees at 8 bases. The CDR3 covers 14 residues. After removal of 3 bases from V and 5 bases from J, the junction contained 5 bases not matched to a gene. Germline CDR1 is SGHRS and CDR2 is YFSETQ. The CDR3 DNA reads TGCGCCAGCAGCTGGGGACTAGAGAGAGATACGCAGTATTTT. Translated: CASSWGLERDTQYF. Complete variable domain (other parts from reference TRBV5-1 and TRBJ2-3): KAGVTQTPRYLIKTRGQQVTLSCSPISGHRSVSWYQQTPGQGLQFLFEYFSETQRNKGNFPGRFSGRQFSNSRSEMNVSTLELGDSALYLCASSWGLERDTQYFGPGTRLTVL.

CDR3 nucleotides: TGTGCCACCAGCAGAGATCGTCTCGGGACAGCTCACTACGAGCAGTACTTC. Its translation is CATSRDRLGTAHYEQYF. V usage is TRBV15 and J usage is TRBJ2-7, with 7 nucleotides matching TRBD1. Germline trimming cut 0 bases from V and 3 bases from J; bases unmatched to any gene: 11. The CDR3 totals 17 residues. Germline V gene data show CDR1 as LNHNV and CDR2 as YYDKDF (reference sequence).

The chain uses TRBV6-6 and TRBJ1-2; D is unresolved. This CDR3 contains 12 residues. Trimming cost V 1 base and J 8 bases, with 8 bases left between them. Per germline, CDR1 MNHNY and CDR2 SVGAGI (reference sequence). As DNA, the CDR3 is TGTGCCAGCAGTTACTATACACAAGGCTACACCTTC. Protein: CASSYYTQGYTF.

This clone was detected once. This sequence joins TRBV6-5 and TRBJ1-3; D remains unclear. The CDR3 loop spans 14 amino acids. Germline V gene lookup returns CDR1 MNHEY and CDR2 SVGAGI. Between the trimmed V and J ends, which lost 5 bases and 5 bases, there was a span of 13 bases. CDR3 in amino acids: CASSTRQFRNTIYF. The CDR3 bases are TGTGCCAGCAGTACCCGCCAGTTCAGAAACACCATATATTTT.

CDR3 region: CASSPDSLGTDTQYF. The DNA of the CDR3 is TGTGCCAGCAGCCCGGACAGCTTGGGCACAGATACGCAGTATTTT. The chain uses TRBV7-2 and TRBJ2-3; a possible D gene is TRBD1 (6 bases). The CDR3 length is 15 residues. V was clipped by 5 bases and J by 1 base, with 13 bases between them. CDR1 and CDR2 (germline): SGHTA, FQGNSA.

This clone was seen more than once but under ten times. This sequence joins TRBV5-4 and TRBJ2-7; 8 bases are a match to TRBD1. Germline V lookup: CDR1 SGHNT, CDR2 YYREEE (reference sequence). The CDR3 totals 15 residues. After removal of 4 bases from V and 1 base from J, the junction contained 7 bases not matched to a gene. CDR3 amino acids: CASSRGGTGSYEQYF. The CDR3 nucleotides are TGTGCCAGCAGCCGAGGAGGGACAGGTTCCTACGAGCAGTACTTC.

The table lists this clone with a count of one. This chain links TRBV5-1 with TRBJ1-1, with 7 bases aligning to TRBD1. Germline-derived CDR1 and CDR2 are SGHRS and YFSETQ. V dropped 3 bases and J dropped 4; count of bases not matched to a gene: 9. The CDR3 runs 15 residues. The CDR3 coding sequence is TGCGCCAGCAGCTCCTTCACAGGGGAACTCACTGAAGCTTTCTTT. This codes for CASSSFTGELTEAFF.

The rearrangement uses TRBV9 and TRBJ1-6, with D perhaps matching TRBD1 (5 bases). The ends were cut back, 0 bases at V and 11 bases at J, with 9 bases in the middle. The CDR3 is 13 amino acids. Per the germline V gene, CDR1 is SGDLS and CDR2 is YYNGEE. The CDR3 loop is CASSVAPGPPLHF. The CDR3 bases are TGTGCCAGCAGCGTAGCTCCAGGGCCACCCCTCCACTTT. The variable domain in full, with the rest retrieved from reference TRBV9 and TRBJ1-6, is DSGVTQTPKHLITATGQRVTLRCSPRSGDLSVYWYQQSLDQGLQFLIQYYNGEERAKGNILERFSAQQFPDLHSELNLSSLELGDSALYFCASSVAPGPPLHFGNGTRLTVT.

This chain links TRBV4-3 with TRBJ2-1; 11 bases match TRBD2. Germline CDR1 is LGHNA and CDR2 is YSLEER. The V gene end was trimmed by 0 bases and the J gene end by 3 bases; junction bases not matched to a gene: 4. The CDR3 covers 17 residues. This CDR3 is CASSQDASGGFYNEQFF. CDR3 DNA sequence: TGCGCCAGCAGCCAAGACGCTAGCGGGGGGTTCTACAATGAGCAGTTCTTC.

The genes are TRBV10-1 and TRBJ2-1; 13 bases line up with TRBD2. The CDR3 has 15 residues. V lost 8 bases and J lost 7; bases outside the gene matches: 8. Germline CDR1 WNHNN, CDR2 SYGVQD (reference sequence). This CDR3 reads CASGRTSGRLNEQFF. The CDR3 bases are TGCGCCAGCGGACGGACTAGCGGGAGATTGAATGAGCAGTTCTTC.

The V call is TRBV5-6, the J call TRBJ1-2; D is undetermined. The CDR3 covers 13 residues. Germline assignment: CDR1 SGHDT and CDR2 YYEEEE. V was shortened by 2 bases and J by 6 bases, with 11 bases between the two germline ends. Written as DNA, the CDR3 is TGTGCCAGCAGCTTCGACGAGGCGGATGGCTACACCTTC. It is translated as CASSFDEADGYTF.